Sequencing of this TCR beta chain was carried out in a study of cytotoxic CD8 clonotypes in ibrutinib-treated CLL. Across the whole study: Among patients, around 25 responded partially and 2 completely; 14 then stayed remitted and some 12 progressed after median around 70 months.

Notes on the study in general: Lymph node repertoires were not studied, and sampling times were unmatched. Clonotypes that were public were uncommon, and they contracted or stayed stable on treatment.

Method: immunoSEQ multiplex PCR; TCRdb's copy keeps in-frame clones and lacks some. The sample has 150,000 to 200,000 clones; approximately 84% are singletons. Details on this clone: Its antigen is currently unknown.

Germline lookup yields CDR1 SGDLS and CDR2 YYNGEE. The CDR3 loop spans 13 amino acids. V was cut by 0 bases and J by 4 bases, with 7 bases left in between. Investigators sourced 1.5 to 2.5 micrograms of genomic DNA from cryopreserved PBMCs for TCR beta libraries. Sequencing was performed on PBMCs, taken after 24 months of ibrutinib treatment. The chain links TRBV9 to TRBJ2-5, with D possibly TRBD2 on 5 matching bases. The sequence was collected from a human donor with chronic lymphocytic leukemia. The CDR3 protein is CASSVGGVETQYF. As DNA, the CDR3 is TGTGCCAGCAGCGTAGGGGGAGTAGAGACCCAGTACTTC.